This T cell receptor beta chain was recorded in a study of cytomegalovirus exposure and HLA in healthy donors. As for this clone: As yet, its antigen is unknown.

Study results and caveats: A list of around 150 TCR beta chains associated with cytomegalovirus was given.

Assay: immunoSEQ multiplex PCR; the TCRdb copy retains only in-frame clones and omits some. The sample consists of about 130,000 clones, roughly 91% of them appearing once. J gave up 9 bases and V 0 bases, and 14 bases lay outside the gene matches. The CDR3 has 18 residues. Germline V gene data show CDR1 as SGHNT and CDR2 as YYREEE (reference sequence). The material sequenced was PBMCs. This receptor was taken from a man under 40 in good health and CMV-seronegative. The chain links TRBV5-4 to TRBJ1-6; TRBD1 aligns across 8 bases. The CDR3 is CASSLDGFRGQGGSPLHF. CDR3 DNA: TGTGCCAGCAGCTTGGACGGTTTCAGGGGGCAGGGTGGTTCACCCCTCCACTTT.